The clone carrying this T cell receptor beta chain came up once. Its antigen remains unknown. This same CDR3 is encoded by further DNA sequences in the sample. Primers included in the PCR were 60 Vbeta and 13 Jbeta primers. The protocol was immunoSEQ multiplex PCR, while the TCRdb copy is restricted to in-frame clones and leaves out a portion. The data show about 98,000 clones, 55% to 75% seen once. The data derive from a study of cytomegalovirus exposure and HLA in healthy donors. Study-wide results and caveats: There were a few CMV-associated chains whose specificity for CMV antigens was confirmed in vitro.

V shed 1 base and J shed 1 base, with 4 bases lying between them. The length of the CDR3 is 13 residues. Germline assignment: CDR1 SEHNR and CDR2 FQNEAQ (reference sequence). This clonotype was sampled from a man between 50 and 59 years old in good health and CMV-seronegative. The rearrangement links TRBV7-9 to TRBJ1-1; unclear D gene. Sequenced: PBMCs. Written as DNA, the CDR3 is TGTGCCAGCAGCTTAGGTCGGAACACTGAAGCTTTCTTT. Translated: CASSLGRNTEAFF.